This T cell receptor (beta chain) originates from a study of human CD8 memory T cell subsets. Study results and limitations: Both stem-like subsets shared clonotypes with effector memory cells. However, the stem-like memory and precursor exhausted T cell repertoires overlapped with each other only minimally. Stem-like memory T cell repertoires seemed more diverse than precursor exhausted ones by Chao1 estimates.

As regards this clonotype: Its antigen remains unknown.

UMI-labeled 5' RACE was used to make TCR beta libraries. TCRdb reprocessed the 5' RACE reads and reports one entry per CDR3 protein, with no DNA. The sample features about 17,000 distinct CDR3 sequences, with about 5% in its top ten. The stem-like memory CD8+ T cells (TSTEM) had a CCR7+ PD-1- TIGIT- phenotype. In each subset, RNA was taken from duplicate vials, each of approximately 140,000 sorted CD8+ T cells. The CDR3 loop spans 16 amino acids. Germline-derived CDR1 and CDR2 are SEHNR and FQNEAQ (reference sequence). Sequencing was performed on CD8+ stem-like memory T cells (TSCM and TCM) sorted from PBMCs. Subset specified: stem-like memory CD8 T cells (TSTEM), CCR7+ PD-1- TIGIT-. The clonotype originates from a human donor in good health. V is TRBV7-9 and J is TRBJ2-2. CDR3 residues: CASSLGPNPNTGELFF.